The sequence of this T cell receptor (beta chain) was determined in a study of human T cells and chemical hapten exposure. This clonotype was detected a few times. Original analysis: A per-sample median of roughly 96,000 TCRs was observed, with counts ranging from 23,224 to 690,600. TCRdb reprocessed the RACE reads with MiXCR, giving one entry per CDR3 protein. The V and J calls and clone size come from TCRdb's table, not from the authors' own analysis. The sample holds 80,000 to 100,000 distinct CDR3 sequences, over 10% seen once. Time point noted: patch test 1, 2 weeks after DPC sensitization. Treatment denoted: therapeutic diphenylcyclopropenone sensitization with weekly scalp DPC. Whole blood, unfractionated, served as the material for total RNA extraction. The V gene's germline CDR1 is SQVTM and CDR2 ANQGSEA. The CDR3 consists of 13 residues. V lost 8 bases, J lost 3 bases, and 16 bases lay in between.

This receptor was taken from a woman between 40 and 55 years old with alopecia areata. Some clones in this sample may be carry-over from other donors' samples. Sequences were derived from whole blood, sampled in connection with sensitization to the hapten diphenylcyclopropenone (DPC). V usage is TRBV29-1 and J usage is TRBJ2-5; D remains unclear. The CDR3 nucleotides read TGCAGCTCTCAAGCCTTACCTAAAGAGACCCAGTACTTC. Translated: CSSQALPKETQYF.